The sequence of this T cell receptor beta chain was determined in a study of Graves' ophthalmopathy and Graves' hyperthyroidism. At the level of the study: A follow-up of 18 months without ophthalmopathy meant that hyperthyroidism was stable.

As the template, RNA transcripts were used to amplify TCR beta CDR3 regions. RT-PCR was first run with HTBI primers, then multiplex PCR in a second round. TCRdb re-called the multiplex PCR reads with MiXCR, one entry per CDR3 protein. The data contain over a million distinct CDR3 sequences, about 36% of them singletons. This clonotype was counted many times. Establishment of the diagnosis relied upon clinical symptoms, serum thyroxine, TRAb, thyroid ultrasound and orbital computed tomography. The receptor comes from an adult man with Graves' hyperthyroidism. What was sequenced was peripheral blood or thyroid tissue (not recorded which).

DNA of the CDR3: TGCAGTGGTCAAGGCGGGTCCAGGCCAGAGACCCAGTACTTC. This sequence encodes CSGQGGSRPETQYF. This chain joins TRBV20-1 and TRBJ2-5; a weak D match, TRBD2 (5 bases). The germline CDR1 and CDR2 sequences are DFQATT and SNEGSKA (reference sequence). With 7 bases removed from V and 4 bases from J, the gap between germline ends came to 19 bases. The CDR3 extends over 14 amino acids.